The rows below give T cell receptor beta chains drawn from one sample of a study of patients and donors after allogeneic stem cell transplantation. TCRdb called the RT-PCR reads again in MiXCR, with one record for every CDR3 protein. The sample consists of about 410,000 distinct CDR3 sequences, around 15% of them appearing once. Source material: blood, either unsorted or a sorted T cell fraction (not recorded which). These receptors all come from a human donor who was either an allogeneic HSCT recipient or a stem cell or donor lymphocyte infusion donor (not recorded which). It is not recorded whose cells these are; they may come from a transplant donor. CDR3s include the opening cysteine and the closing phenylalanine or tryptophan. The order of the fields is clone size, D gene, J gene, V gene, CDR3 protein, CDR3 DNA. The D gene is left open where the match is weak. Part of the rows lack a size; the others show once, few, many or a class for expanded clones.

>.|.|TRBJ2-7|TRBV4-1
CASSQDQAATYEQYF
TGCGCCAGCAGCCAAGATCAAGCGGCAACCTACGAGCAGTACTTC
>.|TRBD1|TRBJ2-1|TRBV11-2
CASSTPDRDSYLNEQFF
TGTGCCAGCAGCACCCCCGACAGGGACAGTTACCTCAATGAGCAGTTCTTC
>.|TRBD2|TRBJ2-5|TRBV20-1
CSARGETSGRETQYF
TGCAGTGCTAGAGGGGAGACTAGCGGGAGAGAGACCCAGTACTTC
>.|TRBD1|TRBJ2-4|TRBV18
CASSLDRAQPGYIQYF
TGTGCCAGCTCACTGGACAGGGCTCAACCGGGTTACATTCAGTACTTC
>few|.|TRBJ2-7|TRBV7-9
CASSFRGFDEQYF
TGTGCCAGCAGCTTTAGAGGGTTCGACGAGCAGTACTTC
>few|.|TRBJ2-5|TRBV18
CASSPGPGETQYF
TGTGCCAGCTCTCCGGGACCCGGGGAGACCCAGTACTTC
>few|.|TRBJ2-7|TRBV7-2
CASSWTETYEQYF
TGTGCCAGCAGCTGGACGGAAACCTACGAGCAGTACTTC
>.|.|TRBJ2-3|TRBV6-4
CASSAKTSTDTQYF
TGTGCCAGCAGTGCCAAGACTAGCACAGATACGCAGTATTTT
>.|TRBD1|TRBJ1-1|TRBV9
CAGSAPGQGARTEAFF
TGTGCCGGCAGCGCTCCGGGACAGGGGGCTCGGACTGAAGCTTTCTTT
>.|.|TRBJ2-5|TRBV20-1
CSAHRAPQETQYF
TGCAGTGCTCACAGGGCCCCCCAAGAGACCCAGTACTTC
>many|TRBD2|TRBJ2-1|TRBV5-1
CASSSLAGRSYNEQFF
TGCGCCAGCAGCTCCTTAGCGGGCAGATCCTACAATGAGCAGTTCTTC
>.|.|TRBJ2-5|TRBV6-5
CASSYRAQAQRGTQYF
TGTGCCAGCAGTTACCGGGCTCAGGCCCAGAGGGGGACCCAGTACTTC
>few|.|TRBJ1-4|TRBV6-1
CASSPGTAYEKLFF
TGTGCCAGCAGCCCCGGGACTGCTTATGAAAAACTGTTTTTT
>many|TRBD2|TRBJ2-1|TRBV7-2
CASSSSGWQGYNEQFF
TGTGCCAGCAGCTCTAGCGGGTGGCAGGGTTACAATGAGCAGTTCTTC
>.|TRBD1|TRBJ2-7|TRBV10-3
CAISETTGPNEQYF
TGTGCCATCAGTGAGACGACAGGGCCAAACGAGCAGTACTTC
>.|.|TRBJ2-7|TRBV12-3/TRBV12-4
CASSLAWGKEREQYF
TGTGCCAGCAGTTTAGCGTGGGGGAAGGAGCGCGAGCAGTACTTC
>.|.|TRBJ1-1|TRBV20-1
CSPQGVDTEAFF
TGCAGTCCACAGGGTGTGGACACTGAAGCTTTCTTT
>.|TRBD1|TRBJ1-1|TRBV2
CALGGRDTEAFF
TGTGCCCTAGGGGGCAGGGACACTGAAGCTTTCTTT
>.|TRBD2|TRBJ2-7|TRBV27
CASSLAGALTYEQYF
TGTGCCAGCAGTTTAGCGGGAGCCTTAACCTACGAGCAGTACTTC
>.|.|TRBJ2-4|TRBV27
CASSFRLAKNIQYF
TGTGCCAGCAGCTTCCGTCTAGCCAAAAACATTCAGTACTTC
>.|.|TRBJ1-6|TRBV20-1
CSARDTGLDSPLHF
TGCAGTGCTAGAGATACAGGGTTGGATTCACCCCTCCACTTT
>.|.|TRBJ2-1|TRBV12-3/TRBV12-4
CASSFLVGYNEQFF
TGTGCCAGCAGTTTTTTGGTGGGGTACAATGAGCAGTTCTTC
>.|.|TRBJ2-3|TRBV15
CATSRDSGSTDTQYF
TGTGCCACCAGCAGAGATTCAGGGAGCACAGATACGCAGTATTTT
>many|.|TRBJ1-5|TRBV6-1
CASSVESGSQPQHF
TGTGCCAGCAGTGTTGAGAGTGGCAGCCAGCCCCAGCATTTT
>.|TRBD1|TRBJ1-2|TRBV19
CASRTGSNYGYTF
TGTGCCAGTAGGACAGGGAGCAACTATGGCTACACCTTC
>many|.|TRBJ1-1|TRBV7-2
CASSSRKTEAFF
TGTGCCAGCAGCTCGAGGAAAACTGAAGCTTTCTTT
>few|.|TRBJ2-7|TRBV27
CASSPALGDSYEQYF
TGTGCCAGCAGTCCCGCTTTGGGTGACTCCTACGAGCAGTACTTC
>few|TRBD2|TRBJ2-1|TRBV6-2/TRBV6-3
CASGGTSVYNEQFF
TGTGCCAGCGGGGGGACTAGCGTTTACAATGAGCAGTTCTTC
>many|.|TRBJ2-1|TRBV4-2
CASSQGIIYNEQFF
TGTGCCAGCAGCCAGGGGATAATCTACAATGAGCAGTTCTTC
>.|.|TRBJ1-6|TRBV12-3/TRBV12-4
CASSMTGSSSPLHF
TGTGCCAGCAGTATGACAGGTTCCAGTTCACCCCTCCACTTT
>few|TRBD2|TRBJ2-2|TRBV5-1
CASSLGSGGNTGELFF
TGCGCCAGCAGCTTGGGAAGCGGGGGGAACACCGGGGAGCTGTTTTTT
>few|.|TRBJ1-5|TRBV27
CASSLGSRGNQPQHF
TGTGCCAGCAGTTTGGGCAGTAGGGGCAATCAGCCCCAGCATTTT
>few|.|TRBJ1-6|TRBV10-3
CAIRVSGLVLDSPLHF
TGTGCCATCAGGGTGTCCGGGCTCGTCCTGGATTCACCCCTCCACTTT
>.|.|TRBJ1-3|TRBV12-3/TRBV12-4
CASSLASFSGNTIYF
TGTGCCAGCAGTTTAGCGTCCTTTTCTGGAAACACCATATATTTT
>few|TRBD1|TRBJ1-5|TRBV4-1
CASSQFDRDYQPQHF
TGCGCCAGCAGCCAGTTTGACAGGGATTACCAGCCCCAGCATTTT
>few|.|TRBJ2-1|TRBV28
CASSSRRYNEQFF
TGTGCCAGCAGTTCACGGCGGTACAATGAGCAGTTCTTC
>.|.|TRBJ2-3|TRBV6-5
CASSYQDGTDTQYF
TGTGCCAGCAGTTACCAGGACGGCACAGATACGCAGTATTTT
>many|.|TRBJ2-3|TRBV4-3
CASSQEPTSTDTQYF
TGCGCCAGCAGCCAAGAACCGACTAGCACAGATACGCAGTATTTT
>few|.|TRBJ2-5|TRBV5-1
CASRGSGTQETQYF
TGCGCCAGCCGGGGATCCGGGACCCAAGAGACCCAGTACTTC
>.|.|TRBJ2-2|TRBV20-1
CSAPGPLGTGELFF
TGCAGTGCTCCGGGGCCCTTAGGCACCGGGGAGCTGTTTTTT
>few|.|TRBJ2-5|TRBV5-1
CASSLVPAVQETQYF
TGCGCCAGCAGCTTGGTTCCGGCAGTTCAAGAGACCCAGTACTTC
>.|.|TRBJ2-1|TRBV15
CATSNIHTGPSNEQFF
TGTGCCACCAGCAATATCCACACTGGGCCCAGCAATGAGCAGTTCTTC
>many|.|TRBJ1-1|TRBV12-3/TRBV12-4
CASILGGNTEAFF
TGTGCCAGCATTCTCGGCGGGAACACTGAAGCTTTCTTT
>.|.|TRBJ1-2|TRBV3-1
CASSHLGKGYTF
TGTGCCAGCAGCCATCTGGGGAAGGGCTACACCTTC
>.|.|TRBJ2-3|TRBV4-3
CASSQDLVPVGADTQYF
TGCGCCAGCAGCCAAGATTTAGTCCCGGTCGGCGCAGATACGCAGTATTTT
>few|.|TRBJ2-1|TRBV12-3/TRBV12-4
CASTSHRSYNEQFF
TGTGCCAGCACGTCGCATCGGTCCTACAATGAGCAGTTCTTC
>.|TRBD1|TRBJ2-7|TRBV11-1
CASSGDRGLGEQYF
TGTGCCAGCAGCGGGGACAGGGGGCTGGGTGAGCAGTACTTC
>few|TRBD2|TRBJ2-7|TRBV7-9
CASAAGKSYEQYF
TGTGCCAGCGCAGCGGGGAAATCCTACGAGCAGTACTTC
>few|TRBD1|TRBJ2-2|TRBV4-3
CASSQDNLQGWAGELFF
TGCGCCAGCAGCCAAGATAACCTACAGGGGTGGGCCGGGGAGCTGTTTTTT